These 21 T cell receptor beta chains originate from one sample sequenced in a study of T cell responses to AZD1222 COVID-19 vaccine. The data were produced by immunoSEQ multiplex PCR, yet TCRdb's version contains in-frame clones alone and is incomplete. The sample records approximately 67,000 clones, 80% to 90% being singletons. The sequencing here drew on peripheral blood, taken on day 0 of AZD1222 vaccination. These receptor sequences come from an adult in good health.

The V call is TRBV6-2 or TRBV6-3, the J call TRBJ2-7, with 13 bases that match TRBD2. J gave up 2 bases and V 2 bases, and 12 bases lay outside the gene matches. The CDR3 consists of 19 residues. Germline assignment: CDR1 MNHEY and CDR2 SVGEGT. The CDR3 DNA follows: TGTGCCAGCAGTTACGAGGTGAGGACTAGCGGGGGCGACCCCTACGAGCAGTACTTC. This encodes CASSYEVRTSGGDPYEQYF.

In this sample, this clone turned up a few times. The chain employs TRBV6-4 and TRBJ1-3, with a tentative D call TRBD1 (6 bases). From germline, CDR1 is MRHNA and CDR2 SNTAGT. Trimming cost V 6 bases and J 0 bases, with 12 bases left between them. This CDR3 has 15 residues. The DNA of the CDR3 is TGTGCCAGCAGCGGGGGGCTGATCTCTGGAAACACCATATATTTT. This codes for CASSGGLISGNTIYF.

The rearrangement links TRBV9 to TRBJ1-2; TRBD1 is a possible D gene (6 bases). Germline CDR1 SGDLS, CDR2 YYNGEE. Trimming left V 0 bases short and J 3 bases short, with 21 bases between. There are 18 residues in the CDR3. CDR3 nucleotide sequence: TGTGCCAGCAGCGTAGCCCCGGCCGGGGGCGGAAGCGACTATGGCTACACCTTC. Translating gives CASSVAPAGGGSDYGYTF.

The J gene is TRBJ2-7, the V gene TRBV7-2, with D maybe TRBD2 (5 bases). Germline V gene lookup returns CDR1 SGHTA and CDR2 FQGNSA. V was clipped by 3 bases and J by 0 bases, with 12 bases between them. CDR3 length: 15 residues. CDR3 DNA: TGTGCCAGCAGCTTTAGCGCTGCGGACTCCTACGAGCAGTACTTC. Protein: CASSFSAADSYEQYF.

This clone was seen just once. The J gene is TRBJ2-7, the V gene TRBV5-5; D remains unclear. Germline CDR1 reads SGHKS; CDR2 reads YYEKEE (reference sequence). CDR3 length: 13 amino acids. Trimming shortened V by 4 bases and J by 5 bases, and 13 bases separated the two germline ends. DNA of the CDR3: TGTGCCAGCAGCGGGGATGATGAGGACGAGCAGTACTTC. Translated: CASSGDDEDEQYF.

This rearrangement joins TRBV5-5 to TRBJ1-1, with D possibly being TRBD1 (5 bases). This CDR3 has 15 amino acids. V lost 1 base to trimming and J lost 0 bases, with 10 bases between them. The germline V gene has CDR1 SGHKS and CDR2 YYEKEE (reference sequence). The CDR3 here is CASSLWAGMNTEAFF. The CDR3 DNA reads as TGTGCCAGCAGCTTGTGGGCAGGGATGAACACTGAAGCTTTCTTT.

The genes are TRBV9 and TRBJ1-3; 9 bases agree with TRBD1. J was trimmed by 3 bases and V by 3 bases; bases with no gene match: 4. Germline values: CDR1 SGDLS, CDR2 YYNGEE. The CDR3 runs 15 residues. The DNA for the CDR3 is TGTGCCAGCAGCGCGGGACAGGGAGGTGGAAACACCATATATTTT. It encodes CASSAGQGGGNTIYF. The whole variable domain, filled in from reference TRBV9 and TRBJ1-3, reads DSGVTQTPKHLITATGQRVTLRCSPRSGDLSVYWYQQSLDQGLQFLIQYYNGEERAKGNILERFSAQQFPDLHSELNLSSLELGDSALYFCASSAGQGGGNTIYFGEGSWLTVV.

The J gene is TRBJ2-1, the V gene TRBV9, with a tentative D call TRBD2 (6 bases). The CDR3 runs 13 residues. V shed 0 bases and J shed 10 bases, with 11 bases lying between them. Germline loops: CDR1 SGDLS, CDR2 YYNGEE. The CDR3 loop reads CASSVGSAGEQFF. CDR3 in DNA: TGTGCCAGCAGCGTAGGTAGCGCGGGGGAGCAGTTCTTC. The entire variable domain, with the rest obtained from reference TRBV9 and TRBJ2-1, is as follows: DSGVTQTPKHLITATGQRVTLRCSPRSGDLSVYWYQQSLDQGLQFLIQYYNGEERAKGNILERFSAQQFPDLHSELNLSSLELGDSALYFCASSVGSAGEQFFGPGTRLTVL.

V gene TRBV5-1 combines with J gene TRBJ2-1; 7 bases map to TRBD2. J was trimmed by 13 bases and V by 0 bases; bases with no gene match: 4. CDR3 size: 12 residues. Per the germline V gene, CDR1 is SGHRS and CDR2 is YFSETQ. Here the CDR3 reads CASSLDGGGQFF. The CDR3 region has the DNA TGCGCCAGCAGCTTGGACGGCGGGGGACAGTTCTTC.

This chain uses TRBV28 with TRBJ1-5; maybe TRBD1 (5 bases). Germline assignment: CDR1 MDHEN and CDR2 SYDVKM. The CDR3 is 14 amino acids. The germline V and J ends were trimmed by 5 bases and 4 bases, with 12 bases remaining between them. CDR3 in amino acids: CASSEGDFNQPQHF. CDR3 nucleotides: TGTGCCAGCAGTGAAGGGGATTTTAATCAGCCCCAGCATTTT.

This chain connects TRBV30 to TRBJ2-7; TRBD1 matches at 11 bases. CDR1 GTSNPN and CDR2 SVGIG come from the germline V gene (reference sequence). The CDR3 runs 16 residues. The J segment lost 5 bases and the V segment lost 3 bases, leaving 12 bases of the junction unmatched. The CDR3 DNA is TGTGCCTGGAGCGCTCGCTGGGGACAGGGGGGGGACGAGCAGTACTTC. It encodes CAWSARWGQGGDEQYF. Using reference TRBV30 and TRBJ2-7 for the parts outside the CDR3, the full variable domain is SQTIHQWPATLVQPVGSPLSLECTVEGTSNPNLYWYRQAAGRGLQLLFYSVGIGQISSEVPQNLSASRPQDRQFILSSKKLLLSDSGFYLCAWSARWGQGGDEQYFGPGTRLTVT.

The J gene is TRBJ1-4, the V gene TRBV28, with unresolved D. Germline V gene lookup returns CDR1 MDHEN and CDR2 SYDVKM. This CDR3 spans 13 amino acids. Trimming left V 3 bases short and J 15 bases short, with 17 bases between. The CDR3 reads CASSLSVQQAMFF. DNA of the CDR3: TGTGCCAGCAGTTTGTCGGTACAGCAGGCCATGTTTTTT. Together with reference TRBV28 and TRBJ1-4, the CDR3 gives the full variable domain: DVKVTQSSRYLVKRTGEKVFLECVQDMDHENMFWYRQDPGLGLRLIYFSYDVKMKEKGDIPEGYSVSREKKERFSLILESASTNQTSMYLCASSLSVQQAMFFGSGTQLSVL.

This chain connects TRBV5-1 to TRBJ2-5, with 7 bases lining up with TRBD1. V shed 7 bases, J shed 1 base, and the junction held 4 bases outside the gene matches. Germline loops: CDR1 SGHRS, CDR2 YFSETQ. The CDR3 has 13 amino acids. In DNA, the CDR3 is TGCGCCAGCCGGGACAGCCTCCAAGAGACCCAGTACTTC. Amino acid sequence: CASRDSLQETQYF.

The rearrangement uses TRBV7-9 and TRBJ2-7; D unclear. The V end lost 4 bases, the J end lost 3 bases, and 10 bases lay between the germline ends. Germline V CDR1 and CDR2: SEHNR, FQNEAQ (reference sequence). This CDR3 comprises 13 residues. CDR3 residues: CASSSGSFYEQYF. CDR3 nucleotides: TGTGCCAGCAGCTCCGGGTCCTTCTACGAGCAGTACTTC.

This rearrangement joins TRBV9 to TRBJ1-6; the match to TRBD1 covers 7 bases. Trimming cost V 0 bases and J 8 bases; bases outside gene matches: 2. Germline V gene lookup returns CDR1 SGDLS and CDR2 YYNGEE. This CDR3 is built from 14 residues. In nucleotides, the CDR3 is TGTGCCAGCAGCGTAGGTGGGACAGATTCACCCCTCCACTTT. This translates into CASSVGGTDSPLHF. The entire variable domain, with the rest obtained from reference TRBV9 and TRBJ1-6, is as follows: DSGVTQTPKHLITATGQRVTLRCSPRSGDLSVYWYQQSLDQGLQFLIQYYNGEERAKGNILERFSAQQFPDLHSELNLSSLELGDSALYFCASSVGGTDSPLHFGNGTRLTVT.

The V call is TRBV9, the J call TRBJ1-4; 10 nucleotides agree with TRBD1. V shed 0 bases and J 6 bases; nucleotides not matched to a gene: 2. Germline loops: CDR1 SGDLS, CDR2 YYNGEE. This CDR3 has 15 residues. CDR3 sequence (DNA): TGTGCCAGCAGCGTAGGAGGGACAGGGGATGAAAAACTGTTTTTT. Its translation is CASSVGGTGDEKLFF.

This chain connects TRBV7-9 to TRBJ2-5; D is ambiguous. The length of the CDR3 is 15 residues. Germline-derived CDR1 and CDR2 are SEHNR and FQNEAQ (reference sequence). V dropped 1 base and J dropped 0 bases, with 9 bases sitting between them. The CDR3 DNA reads TGTGCCAGCAGCTTAGAGCTACTTTACCAAGAGACCCAGTACTTC. It encodes CASSLELLYQETQYF.

The chain has TRBV6-2 or TRBV6-3 and TRBJ2-2; D may be TRBD2 (6 bases). The CDR3 sequence is 15 residues long. Trimming stripped 5 bases from V and 4 bases from J, with 14 bases between. Germline V gene sequence: CDR1 MNHEY, CDR2 SVGEGT. CDR3 protein: CASSRRPGGTGELFF. CDR3 sequence (DNA): TGTGCCAGCAGTCGACGTCCCGGGGGCACCGGGGAGCTGTTTTTT.

The gene calls are TRBV24-1 and TRBJ2-1; D gene uncertain. Germline V gene data show CDR1 as KGHDR and CDR2 as SFDVKD. Trimming stripped 1 base from V and 5 bases from J, with 14 bases between. The CDR3 is 16 residues long. CDR3 in DNA: TGTGCCACCAGTGATTTTGCTAACACACCGGACAATGAGCAGTTCTTC. Amino acid sequence: CATSDFANTPDNEQFF.

As DNA, the CDR3 is TGTGCCAGCAGTGAACTAGAGACCCAGTACTTC. Encoded protein: CASSELETQYF. The rearrangement links TRBV25-1 to TRBJ2-5; D gene ambiguous. The CDR3 is 11 amino acids. Germline-derived CDR1 and CDR2 are MGHDK and SYGVNS. V was shortened by 2 bases and J by 4 bases, with 2 bases between the two germline ends. The whole variable domain, remainder taken from reference TRBV25-1 and TRBJ2-5, is EADIYQTPRYLVIGTGKKITLECSQTMGHDKMYWYQQDPGMELHLIHYSYGVNSTEKGDLSSESTVSRIRTEHFPLTLESARPSHTSQYLCASSELETQYFGPGTRLLVL.

In this sample, this clone turned up once. The V and J genes are TRBV12-5 and TRBJ1-2, with 8 bases lining up with TRBD1. V lost 5 bases to trimming and J lost 5 bases; unmatched junction nucleotides: 4. The germline V gene encodes CDR1 LGHNT and CDR2 FRNRAP. This CDR3 is 13 amino acids long. CDR3 loop: CASGTDRAYGYTF. DNA of the CDR3: TGTGCTAGTGGTACGGACAGGGCGTATGGCTACACCTTC. Variable domain in full (rest from reference TRBV12-5 and TRBJ1-2): DARVTQTPRHKVTEMGQEVTMRCQPILGHNTVFWYRQTMMQGLELLAYFRNRAPLDDSGMPKDRFSAEMPDATLATLKIQPSEPRDSAVYFCASGTDRAYGYTFGSGTRLTVV.